The rows below give T cell receptor beta chains drawn from one sample of a study of T cells in Graves' hyperthyroidism and ophthalmopathy. MiXCR was run by TCRdb on the multiplex PCR reads, yielding one entry per CDR3 protein. The sample yields more than 300,000 distinct CDR3 sequences, 18% seen once. The material sequenced was blood. Receptor source: a man between 18 and 35 years old with Graves' ophthalmopathy. CDR3s include the opening cysteine and the closing phenylalanine or tryptophan. The order of the fields is J gene, clone size, D gene, V gene, CDR3 DNA, CDR3 protein. A D gene is named only where the DNA matches it firmly. Clone sizes are given selectively: once, few, many, or a class where the clone is expanded.

j_gene: TRBJ1-1
abundance: many
d_gene: -
v_gene: TRBV5-5
CDR3nt: TGTGCCAGCAGCGCCCTAGGGGGGAGAGCTTTCTTT
CDR3aa: CASSALGGRAFF

j_gene: TRBJ2-3
abundance: many
d_gene: TRBD2
v_gene: TRBV11-2
CDR3nt: TGTGCCAGCAGCCCCGGCAAAGGGACTAGCGGCGGAGATACGCAGTATTTT
CDR3aa: CASSPGKGTSGGDTQYF

j_gene: TRBJ1-2
abundance: many
d_gene: -
v_gene: TRBV13
CDR3nt: TGTGCCAGCAGCCTAGCGGAAGAATCACAGAGATACTATGGCTACACCTTC
CDR3aa: CASSLAEESQRYYGYTF

j_gene: TRBJ2-5
abundance: few
d_gene: TRBD1
v_gene: TRBV18
CDR3nt: TGTGCCAGCTCACCACCGGCGACAGGGTTTAGTTACTTC
CDR3aa: CASSPPATGFSYF

j_gene: TRBJ2-7
abundance: -
d_gene: TRBD1
v_gene: TRBV19
CDR3nt: TGTGCCAGTAGGAGGACAGGGGACTCCTACGAGCAGTACTTC
CDR3aa: CASRRTGDSYEQYF

j_gene: TRBJ2-2
abundance: many
d_gene: -
v_gene: TRBV7-3
CDR3nt: TGTGCCAGCAGCTTAAGAGGGCGGGAGCTGTTTTTT
CDR3aa: CASSLRGRELFF

j_gene: TRBJ2-1
abundance: few
d_gene: -
v_gene: TRBV10-1
CDR3nt: TGCGCCAGCAGCGAGAGGAGGGGTGAGCAGTTCTTC
CDR3aa: CASSERRGEQFF

j_gene: TRBJ1-5
abundance: many
d_gene: -
v_gene: TRBV3-1
CDR3nt: TGTGCCAGCAGCCAAAAGACAGGAAGCAATCAGCCCCAGCATTTT
CDR3aa: CASSQKTGSNQPQHF

j_gene: TRBJ1-2
abundance: many
d_gene: -
v_gene: TRBV28
CDR3nt: TGTGCCAGCACTACCACGACTCAGGGGCCATTCAACTATGGCTACACCTTC
CDR3aa: CASTTTTQGPFNYGYTF

j_gene: TRBJ1-1
abundance: many
d_gene: -
v_gene: TRBV6-1
CDR3nt: TGTGCCAGCACCGTAAGAGGGGGGGACACTGAAGCTTTCTTT
CDR3aa: CASTVRGGDTEAFF

j_gene: TRBJ1-1
abundance: few
d_gene: -
v_gene: TRBV4-1
CDR3nt: TGCGCCAGCAGCCTGGGACCGCAGAACACTGAAGCTTTCTTT
CDR3aa: CASSLGPQNTEAFF

j_gene: TRBJ1-1
abundance: many
d_gene: -
v_gene: TRBV7-8
CDR3nt: TGTGCCAGCAGCTTAGCGGGAGGAAGAGGAGCTTTCTTT
CDR3aa: CASSLAGGRGAFF

j_gene: TRBJ1-1
abundance: many
d_gene: -
v_gene: TRBV11-2
CDR3nt: TGTGCCAGCAGCTTAGTTCGTATGACTGAAGCTTTCTTT
CDR3aa: CASSLVRMTEAFF

j_gene: TRBJ1-4
abundance: few
d_gene: -
v_gene: TRBV18
CDR3nt: TGTGCCAGCTCACCACCGTCAGGGGACCATAATGAAAAACTGTTTTTT
CDR3aa: CASSPPSGDHNEKLFF

j_gene: TRBJ2-2
abundance: -
d_gene: -
v_gene: TRBV3-1
CDR3nt: TGTGCCAGCAGCCTACCGGGACAAACAAGGGCCGGGGAGCTGTTTTTT
CDR3aa: CASSLPGQTRAGELFF

j_gene: TRBJ2-3
abundance: -
d_gene: TRBD1
v_gene: TRBV14
CDR3nt: TGTGCCAGCAGCCAGGGGTCGGCAGGGGGCTTCGCAGATACGCAGTATTTT
CDR3aa: CASSQGSAGGFADTQYF

j_gene: TRBJ1-5
abundance: many
d_gene: -
v_gene: TRBV5-1
CDR3nt: TGCGCCAGCACCCCCTGGGACCAGGGGTGCAATCAGCCCCAGCATTTT
CDR3aa: CASTPWDQGCNQPQHF

j_gene: TRBJ1-2
abundance: many
d_gene: TRBD1
v_gene: TRBV7-9
CDR3nt: TGTGCCAGCAGCCCTGGGGACAGGCCGAACTATGGCTACACCTTC
CDR3aa: CASSPGDRPNYGYTF

j_gene: TRBJ1-2
abundance: many
d_gene: -
v_gene: TRBV12-3/TRBV12-4
CDR3nt: TGTGCCAGCAGTTCGGGCCAACATACCTATGGCTACACCTTC
CDR3aa: CASSSGQHTYGYTF

j_gene: TRBJ1-6
abundance: -
d_gene: TRBD1
v_gene: TRBV18
CDR3nt: TGTGCCAGCTCACCCGTCCCGGGACAGGGGGCGATCACGCCCCTCCACTTT
CDR3aa: CASSPVPGQGAITPLHF

j_gene: TRBJ2-3
abundance: many
d_gene: -
v_gene: TRBV6-1
CDR3nt: TGTGCCAGCAGGAGGGGGGGCCCCACAGATACGCAGTATTTT
CDR3aa: CASRRGGPTDTQYF